The table lists the clone carrying this TCR beta chain with many counts. TCR alpha and beta CDR3 regions were amplified from RNA using iRepertoire nested multiplex PCR. TCRdb analysed the multiplex PCR reads with MiXCR anew, one entry per CDR3 protein. The table shows about 110,000 distinct CDR3 sequences, with 20% to 30% occurring only once. The record originates from a study of glioma-infiltrating T cells. In germline, CDR1 is MNHNS, CDR2 SASEGT. The CDR3 loop spans 13 amino acids. Trimming pared 6 bases from V and 4 bases from J, leaving 12 bases between. This sequence joins TRBV6-1 and TRBJ2-5, with a possible D match to TRBD1 (5 bases). This receptor was taken from a human donor with low-grade glioma or glioblastoma, undergoing nonglioma brain surgery, or in good health (not recorded which). The sequencing input was glioma tissue, nonneoplastic brain tissue, or PBMCs (not recorded which). The CDR3 region is CASSDSFGETQYF. CDR3 bases: TGTGCCAGCAGCGACAGTTTCGGAGAGACCCAGTACTTC.